The next 4 T cell receptor beta chains were all read from a single sample in a study of control samples from healthy donors and cancer patients. Some clones are missing from TCRdb's copy, which holds only in-frame ones; the method was immunoSEQ multiplex PCR. The data contain 93,000 or so clones, approximately 90% of them singletons. Input material: PBMCs. These receptors all come from a man aged 55 to 70 with lung cancer.

The V and J genes are TRBV5-4 and TRBJ2-3; 8 positions agree with TRBD1. There are 14 residues in the CDR3. The V gene's germline CDR1 is SGHNT and CDR2 YYREEE (reference sequence). The V and J ends lost 0 bases and 6 bases, in that order; junction bases with no gene match: 3. The chain's CDR3 is CASSLDRGADTQYF. The CDR3 DNA sequence: TGTGCCAGCAGCTTGGACAGGGGGGCGGATACGCAGTATTTT.

The chain links TRBV12-3 or TRBV12-4 to TRBJ2-5, with 11 bases identical to TRBD2. V trimming: 6 bases; J trimming: 14 bases; junction bases outside the gene matches: 8. The CDR3 is made up of 12 amino acids. The CDR3 loop reads CASSLTSGKLYF. Written as DNA, the CDR3 is TGTGCCAGCAGCCTGACTAGCGGGAAGCTATACTTC.

This chain connects TRBV3-1 (or the pseudogene TRBV3-2) to TRBJ2-7; 9 bases match TRBD2. V lost 5 bases to trimming and J lost 6 bases; unmatched junction nucleotides: 8. This CDR3 is built from 14 residues. Germline CDR1 is LGHDT and CDR2 is YNNKEL (reference sequence). This chain's CDR3 is CASSSSRLAAEQYV. DNA for the CDR3: TGTGCCAGCAGCTCCTCCCGACTAGCGGCCGAGCAGTACGTC.

The rearrangement uses TRBV4-2 and TRBJ2-1, with 10 nucleotides matching TRBD2. The CDR3 runs to 16 residues. V shed 0 bases, J shed 6 bases, and the junction held 5 bases outside the gene matches. Germline-derived CDR1 and CDR2 are LGHNA and YNFKEQ. The CDR3 DNA sequence: TGTGCCAGCAGCCAAGATTGGACTAGCGGACGCAATGAGCAGTTCTTC. This encodes CASSQDWTSGRNEQFF.